The rows below give T cell receptor beta chains drawn from one sample of a study of cytomegalovirus exposure and HLA in healthy donors. Sequencing was performed with immunoSEQ multiplex PCR; in TCRdb, only in-frame clones are kept and a portion is missing. This sample has a few hundred thousand clones, with 70% to 90% found just once. The sequenced material came from PBMCs. Every receptor here comes from a woman between 35 and 50 years old in good health and CMV-seropositive. The CDR3 runs from the conserved cysteine through the conserved F or W. The D gene is left open where the match is weak. Size tells how often a clone was seen (once, few, many) or the class of an expanded clone, and some rows leave it out.

clone_size j_call v_call d_call cdr3_nt cdr3_aa
. TRBJ2-7 TRBV5-4 . TGTGCCAGCAGCGACCCCGGGAGATCCTTATACGAGCAGTACTTC CASSDPGRSLYEQYF
. TRBJ1-6 TRBV7-2 TRBD1 TGTGCCAGCAGCTCCGGGACAGGGTTTGGCAGCTCCTATAATTCACCCCTCCACTTT CASSSGTGFGSSYNSPLHF
. TRBJ2-5 TRBV5-1 TRBD1 TGCGCCAGCAGCCGAGAGGGGGCGAGAGGTGAGACCCAGTACTTC CASSREGARGETQYF
. TRBJ2-5 TRBV5-1 TRBD1 TGCGCCAGCAGCCTCCCGGACAGGGCAGAGACCCAGTACTTC CASSLPDRAETQYF
. TRBJ2-2 TRBV5-4 TRBD2 TGTGCCAGCAGGAAAGGGGCGGGGGGAGTGGTCACCGGGGAGCTGTTTTTT CASRKGAGGVVTGELFF
once TRBJ1-3 TRBV27 . TGTGCCAGCAGTTTTCGGGGGGCTGGAAACACCATATATTTT CASSFRGAGNTIYF
. TRBJ2-3 TRBV30 TRBD2 TGTGCCTGGAGACTAGCGGGAGCCACAGATACGCAGTATTTT CAWRLAGATDTQYF
once TRBJ2-7 TRBV28 TRBD2 TGTGCCAGCAGTCCCCCCATCCGGGGACTAGTGGATTACGAGCAGTACTTC CASSPPIRGLVDYEQYF
once TRBJ1-3 TRBV6-1 TRBD1 TGTGCCAGCAGGACCCGGGGACAGGGGTTAAACACCATATATTTT CASRTRGQGLNTIYF
. TRBJ1-4 TRBV28 . TGTGCCAGCAGTTTCTCAGGGCAAACTAATGAAAAACTGTTTTTT CASSFSGQTNEKLFF
. TRBJ1-1 TRBV15 . TGTGCCACCAGCAGAGGGATCGGGACACCCCCTGAAGCTTTCTTT CATSRGIGTPPEAFF
. TRBJ2-7 TRBV28 TRBD2 TGTGCCAGCAGTTTAAACCCAATACTAGCGGCCTACGAGCAGTACTTC CASSLNPILAAYEQYF
. TRBJ2-4 TRBV19 . TGTGCCAGTAGTTTAAGAGGGCAGGCCGAAAACAGTCAGTACTTC CASSLRGQAENSQYF
few TRBJ1-5 TRBV6-1 TRBD1 TGTGCCAGCAGTGAAACAGGGGGATTCAATCAGCCCCAGCATTTT CASSETGGFNQPQHF
. TRBJ2-5 TRBV5-1 . TGCGCCAGCAGCGTAGTGCAAGAGACCCAGTACTTC CASSVVQETQYF
once TRBJ1-4 TRBV7-8 . TGTGCCAGCAGCTTAGCGGGGGGTAGAACTAATGAAAAACTGTTTTTT CASSLAGGRTNEKLFF
. TRBJ1-5 TRBV6-1 . TGTGCCAGCAGACAGGTGTGGAATCAGCCCCAGCATTTT CASRQVWNQPQHF
once TRBJ2-1 TRBV10-3 TRBD2 TGTGCCATTTCAACTAGCGGGAGGAAAAATGAGCAGTTCTTC CAISTSGRKNEQFF
. TRBJ1-5 TRBV30 . TGTGCCTGGGAGCCCACAGGGAGATCCAATCAGCCCCAGCATTTT CAWEPTGRSNQPQHF
. TRBJ2-3 TRBV5-3 TRBD2 TGTGCCAGAAGCTTCCGCAGTGGGACTAGCGGGAGACCCACAGATACGCAGTATTTT CARSFRSGTSGRPTDTQYF
. TRBJ1-6 TRBV30 TRBD1 TGTGCCTGGAGTGTACAGGGGGCCTATAATTCACCCCTCCACTTT CAWSVQGAYNSPLHF
. TRBJ2-3 TRBV7-3 TRBD2 TGTGCCAGCAGCCGGGGACTAGCGGATACGCAGTATTTT CASSRGLADTQYF
few TRBJ2-7 TRBV11-2 . TGTGCCAGCAGCTTAGTCAGGGCAACCTACGAGCAGTACTTC CASSLVRATYEQYF
. TRBJ1-5 TRBV5-3 . TGTGCCAGAAGCTTGGTTTTTTCCAGGGTAAATCAGCCCCAGCATTTT CARSLVFSRVNQPQHF
. TRBJ2-1 TRBV9 TRBD1 TGTGCCAGCAGCGACTACCGGGACAGGGCCCACAATGAGCAGTTCTTC CASSDYRDRAHNEQFF
. TRBJ1-2 TRBV9 . TGTGCCAGCAGCGTAACTAGTAACTATGGCTACACCTTC CASSVTSNYGYTF
. TRBJ1-2 TRBV28 TRBD1 TGTGCCAGCAGCGGACAGGGCTCTAACTATGGCTACACCTTC CASSGQGSNYGYTF
few TRBJ2-1 TRBV11-2 . TGTGCCAGCAGCCTCGGGACATACCTAGATAGTGAGCAGTTCTTC CASSLGTYLDSEQFF
. TRBJ2-7 TRBV6-1 . TGTGCCAGCAGTGAAGCGCCGGGTCAGGGTCCCTACGAGCAGTACTTC CASSEAPGQGPYEQYF
few TRBJ2-7 TRBV28 . TGTGCCAGCAGCCAACTGGGGCAGGGAATATACGAGCAGTACTTC CASSQLGQGIYEQYF
. TRBJ2-7 TRBV7-2 . TGTGCCAGCAGCTTACAGGCAGGGGACTCCTACGAGCAGTACTTC CASSLQAGDSYEQYF
. TRBJ2-2 TRBV10-3 TRBD2 TGTGCCATCAGAGGGGGAAGCGGGAGAAACACCGGGGAGCTGTTTTTT CAIRGGSGRNTGELFF
. TRBJ1-1 TRBV30 . TGTGCCTGGACACAAGACAGCAACACTGAAGCTTTCTTT CAWTQDSNTEAFF
. TRBJ2-1 TRBV5-1 TRBD1 TGCGCCAGCAAAGTGACAGGGGGTGGAAATGAGCAGTTCTTC CASKVTGGGNEQFF
. TRBJ1-5 TRBV5-6 . TGTGCCAGCAGCTTTGGTCCAGACAATCAGCCCCAGCATTTT CASSFGPDNQPQHF
. TRBJ2-1 TRBV27 TRBD2 TGTGCCAGCAGTCAGCTAGCGGGGCCGTACAATGAGCAGTTCTTC CASSQLAGPYNEQFF
. TRBJ2-2 TRBV5-1 TRBD2 TGCGCCAGCAGCCCCGCTAGCGGGGGCCCCGGGGAGCTGTTTTTT CASSPASGGPGELFF
. TRBJ2-7 TRBV28 . TGTGCCAGCAGTTTTTATTTGTGGGGAAGCGGGTCCTACGAGCAGTACTTC CASSFYLWGSGSYEQYF
. TRBJ2-5 TRBV4-3 . TGCGCCAGCAGCCAAGAAGGCCAGGGGAAAGAGACCCAGTACTTC CASSQEGQGKETQYF
few TRBJ2-5 TRBV6-1 . TGTGCCAGCAGTGAACAAGGGGGACAAGAGACCCAGTACTTC CASSEQGGQETQYF
. TRBJ2-7 TRBV27 . TGTGCCAGCAGCCCCGGGAGTCTCCTCTACGAGCAGTACTTC CASSPGSLLYEQYF
once TRBJ2-3 TRBV28 TRBD2 TGTGCCAGCAGTCCCCCCACCCAAGCGGGAGGGCCGGCAGATACGCAGTATTTT CASSPPTQAGGPADTQYF
. TRBJ1-1 TRBV29-1 TRBD1 TGCAGCGGAAGACAGGGGGGCACTGAAGCTTTCTTT CSGRQGGTEAFF
. TRBJ1-1 TRBV19 TRBD1 TGTGCCAGTAGTGCCCTGAAAGGGGGCGAAGCTTTCTTT CASSALKGGEAFF
once TRBJ2-7 TRBV5-1 . TGCGCCAGCAGCCAAAGGTGGGGGCCCTCGCGGCTTCAGAACGAGCAGTACTTC CASSQRWGPSRLQNEQYF
. TRBJ2-3 TRBV7-2 TRBD2 TGTGCCAGCAGCTACGGACTAGCGGGCACAGATACGCAGTATTTT CASSYGLAGTDTQYF
. TRBJ1-5 TRBV27 TRBD1 TGTGCCAGCAGCCCGATGGGACAGGGAGTTCAGCCCCAGCATTTT CASSPMGQGVQPQHF
. TRBJ1-5 TRBV4-3 . TGCGCCAGCAGCCAAGACCACGGAGGTCAGAGCAATCAGCCCCAGCATTTT CASSQDHGGQSNQPQHF
. TRBJ1-5 TRBV2 TRBD1 TGTGCCAGCAGAGGGGACAGGGGAGTGAGTCAGCCCCAGCATTTT CASRGDRGVSQPQHF
. TRBJ1-1 TRBV30 TRBD1 TGTGCCTGGAGCACGACATATTCACTAACAGGGGGATTAGGGTACACTGAAGCTTTCTTT CAWSTTYSLTGGLGYTEAFF